This T cell receptor beta chain was identified during a study of blood T cell repertoires in COVID-19. Deletions cut 2 bases from V and 3 bases from J, with 14 bases between. This CDR3 is 16 amino acids long. Looked up from germline, CDR1 is SGHTA and CDR2 is FQGNSA. Measured with immunoSEQ multiplex PCR; TCRdb has only the in-frame clones, and not every one. The data hold approximately 210,000 clones, with 88% observed a single time. The sample comprised peripheral blood. V gene TRBV7-2 combines with J gene TRBJ2-1; maybe TRBD2 (6 bases). The source is a woman between 40 and 50 years old who had recovered from COVID-19. The CDR3 loop reads CASSLMQGGGYNEQFF. CDR3 bases: TGTGCCAGCAGCTTAATGCAGGGAGGAGGCTACAATGAGCAGTTCTTC.